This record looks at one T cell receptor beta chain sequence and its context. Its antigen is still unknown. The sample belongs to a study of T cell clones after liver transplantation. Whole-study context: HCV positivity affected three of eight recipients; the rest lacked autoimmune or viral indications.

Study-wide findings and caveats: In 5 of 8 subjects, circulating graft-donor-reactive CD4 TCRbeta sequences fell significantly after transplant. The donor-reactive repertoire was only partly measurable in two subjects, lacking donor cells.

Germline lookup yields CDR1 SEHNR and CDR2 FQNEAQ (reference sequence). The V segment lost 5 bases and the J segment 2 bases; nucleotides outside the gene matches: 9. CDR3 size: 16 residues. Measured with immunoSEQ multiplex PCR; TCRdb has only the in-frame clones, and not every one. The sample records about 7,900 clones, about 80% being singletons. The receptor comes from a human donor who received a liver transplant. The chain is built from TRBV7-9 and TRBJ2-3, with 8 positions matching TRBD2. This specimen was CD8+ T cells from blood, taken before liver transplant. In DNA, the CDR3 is TGTGCCAGCAGCGGTCTAGCGGGCATCTCCACAGATACGCAGTATTTT. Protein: CASSGLAGISTDTQYF.